Reported below is one T cell receptor beta chain. This sample stems from a study of blood T cell repertoires in COVID-19. Study at large: PBMCs, B-cell-depleted T cells, or T cells provided the cDNA or gDNA that made up the material.

TCRdb's table, derived via immunoSEQ multiplex PCR, lists solely in-frame clones and lacks some. The data contain over 120,000 clones, approximately 91% of them singletons. With V trimmed by 0 bases and J by 4 bases, 6 bases remained unmatched. Germline CDR1 and CDR2: MNHEY and SVGAGI. The CDR3 contains 15 residues. Material: peripheral blood. The sequence derives from a man between 65 and 85 years old with acute or convalescent COVID-19. V usage is TRBV6-5 and J usage is TRBJ2-7, with 7 bases identical to TRBD2. This CDR3 is CASSYSLAEPYEQYF. The CDR3 region has the DNA TGTGCCAGCAGTTACTCCCTAGCGGAACCATACGAGCAGTACTTC.